These T cell receptor beta chains were read from a single sample in a study of cytomegalovirus exposure and HLA in healthy donors. The assay was immunoSEQ multiplex PCR, and TCRdb's table has in-frame clones only and misses some. The sample contains around 120,000 clones, around 76% of which appear only once. The sequenced sample consisted of PBMCs. Source of these receptors: a man between 60 and 70 years old in good health and CMV-seropositive. CDR3s include the opening cysteine and the closing phenylalanine or tryptophan. Fields, in order: D gene, V gene, J gene, clone size, CDR3 DNA, CDR3 protein. The D gene is left open where the match is weak. The size of a clone is reported for some rows only, either as once, few or many, or as a class for expanded clones.

TRBD1	TRBV5-5	TRBJ1-2	once	TGTGCCAGCAGCTTGTCGGTATCCCTGGACAGGGATTTCTCCTATGGCTACACCTTC	CASSLSVSLDRDFSYGYTF
-	TRBV28	TRBJ2-7	-	TGTGCCAGCATCACTGCGGGGAAGACCTACGAGCAGTACTTC	CASITAGKTYEQYF
TRBD2	TRBV9	TRBJ2-7	-	TGTGCCAGCAGCCCTAGCGGGAGAGAGGGCTACGAGCAGTACTTC	CASSPSGREGYEQYF
TRBD2	TRBV5-1	TRBJ2-3	-	TGCGCCAGCAGCTCAGGGACTAGCGGGGGGGCTAGCACAGATACGCAGTATTTT	CASSSGTSGGASTDTQYF
TRBD1	TRBV9	TRBJ2-3	-	TGTGCCAGCACCGCCGAGACAGGGGCGTTCCCAGATACGCAGTATTTT	CASTAETGAFPDTQYF
TRBD1	TRBV27	TRBJ2-1	once	TGTGCCAGCAGAGACAGGACAGGACACAATGAGCAGTTCTTC	CASRDRTGHNEQFF
-	TRBV27	TRBJ2-7	-	TGTGCCAGCAACAGGGGAGGCGAGCAGTACTTC	CASNRGGEQYF
TRBD1	TRBV25-1	TRBJ1-1	once	TGTGCCAGCAGTAAACCGGGACAGGGGGCTTCTGAAGCTTTCTTT	CASSKPGQGASEAFF
-	TRBV11-2	TRBJ1-4	few	TGTGCCAGCAGCACAAGACAGTCTCTAACTAATGAAAAACTGTTTTTT	CASSTRQSLTNEKLFF
TRBD2	TRBV5-1	TRBJ2-2	-	TGCGCCAGCAGCTCCCAAGGACTAGCGTCGAACACCGGGGAGCTGTTTTTT	CASSSQGLASNTGELFF
-	TRBV19	TRBJ2-3	-	TGTGCCAGTAGTATCCAACAGGGAACGCGAAATACGCAGTATTTT	CASSIQQGTRNTQYF
-	TRBV10-3	TRBJ2-2	-	TGTGCCATCAGTGGTGGCCAGAACACCGGGGAGCTGTTTTTT	CAISGGQNTGELFF
TRBD2	TRBV7-6	TRBJ2-3	-	TGTGCCAGCAGCGCCCTAGCGGGGGATAGCACAGATACGCAGTATTTT	CASSALAGDSTDTQYF
-	TRBV2	TRBJ2-7	-	TGTGCCAGCAGTCCGCGGACAGCTCTCTCTGGTGAGCAGTACTTC	CASSPRTALSGEQYF
TRBD1	TRBV5-1	TRBJ1-2	-	TGCGCCAGCAGCTGGGACAGGGCACCCAACTATGGCTACACCTTC	CASSWDRAPNYGYTF
-	TRBV11-3	TRBJ2-5	-	TGTGCCAGCAGCTTGGAGAGCCAAGAGACCCAGTACTTC	CASSLESQETQYF
-	TRBV18	TRBJ1-1	-	TGTGCCAGCTCACCACCTCACGGGGGAGGCACTGAAGCTTTCTTT	CASSPPHGGGTEAFF
-	TRBV6-6	TRBJ2-7	once	TGTGCCAGCAGTTACGACGGCACGGGGGAGCAGTACTTC	CASSYDGTGEQYF
TRBD1	TRBV9	TRBJ1-1	few	TGTGCCAGCAGCGTAACTGCAGGGGGACGGGGAGCTTTCTTT	CASSVTAGGRGAFF
-	TRBV21-1	TRBJ1-5	-	TGTGCCAGCAGCAAAGAATGGTGGACAGGGGGCCTCAATCAGCCCCAGCATTTT	CASSKEWWTGGLNQPQHF
TRBD2	TRBV11-2	TRBJ2-1	-	TGTGCCAGCAGCCCGGGCGGGAGTGTAAATGAGCAGTTCTTC	CASSPGGSVNEQFF
-	TRBV18	TRBJ1-5	few	TGTGCCAGCTCACTAAGGACGGGGGGGGACCAGCCCCAGCATTTT	CASSLRTGGDQPQHF
-	TRBV10-2	TRBJ1-4	-	TGCGCCAGCGGCAGTGGGGGGGCTTTTGCTAATGAAAAACTGTTTTTT	CASGSGGAFANEKLFF
-	TRBV18	TRBJ1-1	-	TGTGCCAGCTCACCCAGGGTACGGGGGGACACTGAAGCTTTCTTT	CASSPRVRGDTEAFF
TRBD1	TRBV2	TRBJ2-5	-	TGTGCCAGCAGTGAAACCCCGGGCAGGGGGCGGGAGACCCAGTACTTC	CASSETPGRGRETQYF
-	TRBV5-1	TRBJ2-7	-	TGCGCCAGCAGAGGGGGTCCCCACTACGAGCAGTACTTC	CASRGGPHYEQYF
TRBD1	TRBV18	TRBJ2-5	-	TGTGCCAGCTCACCCCTCGGCCCGGGACAGGGAACAGAGACCCAGTACTTC	CASSPLGPGQGTETQYF
-	TRBV25-1	TRBJ2-5	-	TGTGCCAGCAGTGGGCGGAGCCAAGAGACCCAGTACTTC	CASSGRSQETQYF
-	TRBV11-1	TRBJ1-4	-	TGTGCCAGCAGCTTAAACAGGGCTGAAAAACTGTTTTTT	CASSLNRAEKLFF